This TCR beta chain was profiled in a study of cytomegalovirus exposure and HLA in healthy donors. Study observations and caveats: The finding came from a later analysis; first-cohort TCR clusters tended to co-occur in the 95 to 150 validation repertoires. Cytomegalovirus status, reportedly, was diagnosed with high specificity and sensitivity by the classifier. Altogether, 150 to 200 TCR beta chains were recorded as cytomegalovirus-associated.

Profiled with immunoSEQ multiplex PCR; TCRdb holds only in-frame clones, not every one. The data contain about 120,000 clones, roughly 87% of them singletons. Note on this clone: Its antigen is unidentified.

The V end was cut by 2 bases, the J end by 1 base, with 11 bases between. The CDR3 is made up of 15 amino acids. Germline CDR1 SGHAT, CDR2 FQNNGV. The receptor was isolated from a woman aged 18 to 35 in good health and CMV-seronegative. The specimen was PBMCs. The chain joins TRBV11-2 to TRBJ1-1, with D tentatively TRBD1 (5 bases). The CDR3 here is CASSLFAGENTEAFF. The CDR3 DNA reads as TGTGCCAGCAGCTTATTCGCGGGGGAGAACACTGAAGCTTTCTTT.